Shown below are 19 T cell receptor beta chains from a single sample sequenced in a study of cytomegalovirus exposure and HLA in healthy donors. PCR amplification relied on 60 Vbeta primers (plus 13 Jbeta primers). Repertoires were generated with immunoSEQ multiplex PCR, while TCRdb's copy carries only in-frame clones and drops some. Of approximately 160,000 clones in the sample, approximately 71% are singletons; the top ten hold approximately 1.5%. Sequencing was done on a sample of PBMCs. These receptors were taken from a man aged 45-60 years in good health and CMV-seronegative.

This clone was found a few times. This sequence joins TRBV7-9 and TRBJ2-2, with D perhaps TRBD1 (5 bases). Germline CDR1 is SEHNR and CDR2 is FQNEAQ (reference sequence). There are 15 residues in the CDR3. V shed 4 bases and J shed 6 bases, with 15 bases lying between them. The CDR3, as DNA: TGTGCCAGCAGCTCCCTGAGTGCAGGGCCCGGGGAGCTGTTTTTT. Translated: CASSSLSAGPGELFF.

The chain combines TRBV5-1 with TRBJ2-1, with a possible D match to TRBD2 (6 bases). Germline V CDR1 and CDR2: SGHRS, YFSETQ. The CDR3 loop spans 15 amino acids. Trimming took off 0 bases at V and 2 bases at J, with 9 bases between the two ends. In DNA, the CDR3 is TGCGCCAGCAGCTTGGCCATAGCGGCCTACAATGAGCAGTTCTTC. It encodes CASSLAIAAYNEQFF.

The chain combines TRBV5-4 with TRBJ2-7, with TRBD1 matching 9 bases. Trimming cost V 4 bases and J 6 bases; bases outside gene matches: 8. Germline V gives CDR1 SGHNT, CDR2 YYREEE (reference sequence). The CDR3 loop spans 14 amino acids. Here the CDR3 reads CASSAGQGTGEQYF. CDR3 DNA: TGTGCCAGCAGCGCCGGACAGGGGACGGGCGAGCAGTACTTC.

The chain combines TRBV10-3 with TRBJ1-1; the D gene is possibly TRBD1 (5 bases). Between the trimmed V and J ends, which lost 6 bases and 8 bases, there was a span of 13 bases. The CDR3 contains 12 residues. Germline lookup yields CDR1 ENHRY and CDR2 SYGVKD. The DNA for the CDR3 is TGTGCCATCAGGGGTTCGGAGGGGGAAGCTTTCTTT. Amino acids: CAIRGSEGEAFF.

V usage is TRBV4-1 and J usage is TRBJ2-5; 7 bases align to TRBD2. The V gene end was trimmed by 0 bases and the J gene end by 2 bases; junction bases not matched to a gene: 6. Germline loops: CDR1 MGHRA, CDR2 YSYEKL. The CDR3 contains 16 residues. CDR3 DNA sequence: TGCGCCAGCAGCCAAGATCACTCTAGCGGACAAGAGACCCAGTACTTC. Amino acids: CASSQDHSSGQETQYF.

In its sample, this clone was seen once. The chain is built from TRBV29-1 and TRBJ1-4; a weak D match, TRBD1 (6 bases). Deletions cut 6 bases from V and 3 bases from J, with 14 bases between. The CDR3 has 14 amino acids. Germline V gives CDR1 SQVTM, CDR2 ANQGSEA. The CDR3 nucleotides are TGCAGCGTGACCTCAGGGGATCCTAATGAAAAACTGTTTTTT. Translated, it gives CSVTSGDPNEKLFF.

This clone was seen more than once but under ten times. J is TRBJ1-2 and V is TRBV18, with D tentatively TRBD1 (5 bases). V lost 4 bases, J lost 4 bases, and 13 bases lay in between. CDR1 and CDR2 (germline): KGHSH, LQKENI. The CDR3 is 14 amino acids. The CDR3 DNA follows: TGTGCCAGCTCACAGTTAGACAGTGGCTATGGCTACACCTTC. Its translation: CASSQLDSGYGYTF.

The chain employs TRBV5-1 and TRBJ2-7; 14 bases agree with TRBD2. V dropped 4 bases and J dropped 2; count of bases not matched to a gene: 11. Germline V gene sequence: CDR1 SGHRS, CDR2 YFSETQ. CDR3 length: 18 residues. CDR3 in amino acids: CASSLGLAGGPSTYEQYF. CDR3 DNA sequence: TGCGCCAGCAGCCTCGGACTAGCGGGGGGTCCATCGACCTACGAGCAGTACTTC.

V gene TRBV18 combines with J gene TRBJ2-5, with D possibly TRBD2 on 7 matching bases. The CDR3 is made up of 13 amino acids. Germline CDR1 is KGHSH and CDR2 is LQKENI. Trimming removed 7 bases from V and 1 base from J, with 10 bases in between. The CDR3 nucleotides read TGTGCCAGCTTGCGGGGGCCCCAAGAGACCCAGTACTTC. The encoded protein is CASLRGPQETQYF.

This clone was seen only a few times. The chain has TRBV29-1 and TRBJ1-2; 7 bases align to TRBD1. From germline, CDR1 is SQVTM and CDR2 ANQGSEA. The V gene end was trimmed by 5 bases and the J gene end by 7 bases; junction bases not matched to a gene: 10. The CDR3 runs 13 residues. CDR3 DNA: TGCAGCGTTAGACAGGGAGTCCAGTCTGGCTACACCTTC. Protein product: CSVRQGVQSGYTF.

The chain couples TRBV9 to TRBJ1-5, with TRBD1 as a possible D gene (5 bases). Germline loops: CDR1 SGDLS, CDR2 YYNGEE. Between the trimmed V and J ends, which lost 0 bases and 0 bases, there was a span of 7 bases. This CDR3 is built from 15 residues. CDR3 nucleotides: TGTGCCAGCAGCGTAGCGGGGGGTAGCAATCAGCCCCAGCATTTT. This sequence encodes CASSVAGGSNQPQHF.

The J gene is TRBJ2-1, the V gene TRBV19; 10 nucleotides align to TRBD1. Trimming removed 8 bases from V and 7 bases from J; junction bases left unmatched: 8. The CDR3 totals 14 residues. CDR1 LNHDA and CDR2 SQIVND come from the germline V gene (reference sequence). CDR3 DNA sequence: TGTGCCAGTCAACCGGGACAGGGGTGGAATGAGCAGTTCTTC. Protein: CASQPGQGWNEQFF.

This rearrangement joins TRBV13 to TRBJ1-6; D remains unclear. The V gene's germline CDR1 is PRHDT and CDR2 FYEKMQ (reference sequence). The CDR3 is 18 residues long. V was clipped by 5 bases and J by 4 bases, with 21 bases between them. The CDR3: CASSPPGNRNFYNSPLHF. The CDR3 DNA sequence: TGTGCCAGCAGCCCACCCGGGAACAGAAATTTTTATAATTCACCCCTCCACTTT. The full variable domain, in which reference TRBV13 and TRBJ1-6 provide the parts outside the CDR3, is AAGVIQSPRHLIKEKRETATLKCYPIPRHDTVYWYQQGPGQDPQFLISFYEKMQSDKGSIPDRFSAQQFSDYHSELNMSSLELGDSALYFCASSPPGNRNFYNSPLHFGNGTRLTVT.

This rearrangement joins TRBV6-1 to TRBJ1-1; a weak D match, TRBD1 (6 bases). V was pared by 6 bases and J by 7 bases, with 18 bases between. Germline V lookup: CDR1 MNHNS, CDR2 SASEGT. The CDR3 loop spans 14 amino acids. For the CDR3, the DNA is TGTGCCAGCAGCCCCCCCGGGGGGCTGAGTGAAGCTTTCTTT. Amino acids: CASSPPGGLSEAFF.

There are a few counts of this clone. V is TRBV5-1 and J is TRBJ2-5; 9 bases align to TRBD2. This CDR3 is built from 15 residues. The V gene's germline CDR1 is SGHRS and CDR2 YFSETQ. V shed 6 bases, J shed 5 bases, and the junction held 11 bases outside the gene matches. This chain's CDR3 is CASILKRGAVETQYF. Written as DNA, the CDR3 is TGCGCCAGCATCCTCAAGCGGGGGGCCGTGGAGACCCAGTACTTC.

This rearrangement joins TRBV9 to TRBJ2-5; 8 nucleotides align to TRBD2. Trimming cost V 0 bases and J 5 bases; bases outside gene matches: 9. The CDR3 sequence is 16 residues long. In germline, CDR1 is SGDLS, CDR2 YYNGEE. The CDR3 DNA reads TGTGCCAGCAGCGTAGCTACTGCGGGGGGCTTGGAGACCCAGTACTTC. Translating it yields CASSVATAGGLETQYF.

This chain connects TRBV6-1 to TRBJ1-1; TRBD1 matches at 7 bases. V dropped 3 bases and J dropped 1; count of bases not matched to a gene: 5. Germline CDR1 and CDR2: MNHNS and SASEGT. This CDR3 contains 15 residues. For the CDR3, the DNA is TGTGCCAGCAGTGATACAGGGGTTAGGAACACTGAAGCTTTCTTT. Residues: CASSDTGVRNTEAFF.

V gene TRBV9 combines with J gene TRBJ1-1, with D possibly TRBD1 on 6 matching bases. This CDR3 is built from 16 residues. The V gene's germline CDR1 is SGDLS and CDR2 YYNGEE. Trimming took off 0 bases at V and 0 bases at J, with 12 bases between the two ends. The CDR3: CASSVAGAGLNTEAFF. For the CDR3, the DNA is TGTGCCAGCAGCGTAGCAGGGGCCGGATTGAACACTGAAGCTTTCTTT.

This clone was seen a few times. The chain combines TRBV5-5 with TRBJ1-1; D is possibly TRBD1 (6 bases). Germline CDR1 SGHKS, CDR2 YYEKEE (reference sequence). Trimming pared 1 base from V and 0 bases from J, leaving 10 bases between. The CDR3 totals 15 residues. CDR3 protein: CASSLWGRVNTEAFF. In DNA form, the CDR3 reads TGTGCCAGCAGCTTGTGGGGGCGAGTGAACACTGAAGCTTTCTTT.